A selection of T cell receptor beta chains follows, all from one sample in a study of blood T cell repertoires in COVID-19. Profiled with immunoSEQ multiplex PCR; TCRdb holds only in-frame clones, not every one. The profile shows fewer than 75,000 clones, nearly 90% of them singletons. The specimen sequenced was peripheral blood. These receptors originate from a man of 80 years or more with acute or convalescent COVID-19. CDR3s include the opening cysteine and the closing phenylalanine or tryptophan. The D gene is left open where the match is weak. Some rows mark clone size as missing; the rest say once, few, many or name a class of expanded clone.

d_gene: .; v_gene: TRBV27; abundance: .; j_gene: TRBJ2-7; CDR3aa: CASSLGISTHEQYF; CDR3nt: TGTGCCAGCAGTTTGGGCATCTCTACCCACGAGCAGTACTTC
d_gene: .; v_gene: TRBV20-1; abundance: once; j_gene: TRBJ2-1; CDR3aa: CSAESDEQFF; CDR3nt: TGCAGTGCCGAGTCCGATGAGCAGTTCTTC
d_gene: TRBD2; v_gene: TRBV24-1; abundance: .; j_gene: TRBJ2-7; CDR3aa: CATSDSLAGVGEQYF; CDR3nt: TGTGCCACCAGTGATTCACTAGCGGGAGTTGGCGAGCAGTACTTC
d_gene: TRBD1; v_gene: TRBV12-3/TRBV12-4; abundance: .; j_gene: TRBJ1-1; CDR3aa: CATRQGMVTEAFF; CDR3nt: TGTGCCACACGACAGGGTATGGTCACTGAAGCTTTCTTT
d_gene: .; v_gene: TRBV19; abundance: once; j_gene: TRBJ2-2; CDR3aa: CASSGGYNTGELFF; CDR3nt: TGTGCCTCCTCGGGCGGGTACAACACCGGGGAGCTGTTTTTT
d_gene: TRBD1; v_gene: TRBV5-5; abundance: few; j_gene: TRBJ1-2; CDR3aa: CASSYTGDYGYTF; CDR3nt: TGTGCCAGCAGTTACACAGGGGACTATGGCTACACCTTC
d_gene: .; v_gene: TRBV19; abundance: once; j_gene: TRBJ1-2; CDR3aa: CASSIGGRNYGYTF; CDR3nt: TGTGCCAGTAGTATAGGTGGGAGGAACTATGGCTACACCTTC
d_gene: TRBD2; v_gene: TRBV5-6; abundance: .; j_gene: TRBJ2-2; CDR3aa: CASSLRTSGRNTGELFF; CDR3nt: TGTGCCAGCAGCTTGAGGACTAGCGGGAGGAACACCGGGGAGCTGTTTTTT
d_gene: .; v_gene: TRBV3-1/TRBV3-2; abundance: .; j_gene: TRBJ2-2; CDR3aa: CASSRQTGELFF; CDR3nt: TGTGCCAGCAGCCGACAGACCGGGGAGCTGTTTTTT
d_gene: .; v_gene: TRBV5-1; abundance: .; j_gene: TRBJ1-1; CDR3aa: CASSSEGVMNTEAFF; CDR3nt: TGCGCCAGCAGCTCCGAGGGGGTGATGAACACTGAAGCTTTCTTT
d_gene: TRBD1; v_gene: TRBV2; abundance: .; j_gene: TRBJ1-1; CDR3aa: CASRADRVGNTEAFF; CDR3nt: TGTGCCAGCAGAGCCGACAGGGTGGGGAACACTGAAGCTTTCTTT
d_gene: TRBD2; v_gene: TRBV5-1; abundance: .; j_gene: TRBJ2-5; CDR3aa: CASSLVAGGQETQYF; CDR3nt: TGCGCCAGCAGCTTGGTGGCGGGGGGTCAAGAGACCCAGTACTTC
d_gene: TRBD1; v_gene: TRBV6-5; abundance: .; j_gene: TRBJ1-1; CDR3aa: CASRGTGGAGAFF; CDR3nt: TGTGCCAGCAGGGGGACAGGGGGCGCAGGAGCTTTCTTT
d_gene: TRBD1; v_gene: TRBV27; abundance: .; j_gene: TRBJ1-2; CDR3aa: CASSLGTGGVYGYTF; CDR3nt: TGTGCCAGCAGTTTAGGGACAGGGGGCGTCTATGGCTACACCTTC
d_gene: TRBD1; v_gene: TRBV5-4; abundance: .; j_gene: TRBJ2-2; CDR3aa: CASSLGVDRGRTGELFF; CDR3nt: TGTGCCAGCAGCTTGGGGGTGGACAGGGGGCGAACCGGGGAGCTGTTTTTT
d_gene: TRBD1; v_gene: TRBV5-6; abundance: .; j_gene: TRBJ1-1; CDR3aa: CASSLGRGREAFF; CDR3nt: TGTGCCAGCAGCTTGGGAAGGGGGCGCGAAGCTTTCTTT
d_gene: TRBD1; v_gene: TRBV18; abundance: .; j_gene: TRBJ1-6; CDR3aa: CASSPLSRGVGSPLHF; CDR3nt: TGTGCCAGCTCACCACTCTCCAGGGGGGTAGGTTCACCCCTCCACTTT
d_gene: TRBD1; v_gene: TRBV6-5; abundance: .; j_gene: TRBJ1-3; CDR3aa: CASSLDRAAGNTIYF; CDR3nt: TGTGCCAGCAGTCTGGACAGGGCCGCTGGAAACACCATATATTTT
d_gene: TRBD1; v_gene: TRBV4-2; abundance: .; j_gene: TRBJ2-7; CDR3aa: CASSLARQGAIVSSYEQYF; CDR3nt: TGTGCCAGCAGCCTGGCGCGACAGGGGGCGATCGTTAGCTCCTACGAGCAGTACTTC
d_gene: TRBD2; v_gene: TRBV6-5; abundance: .; j_gene: TRBJ2-7; CDR3aa: CASTQLAGGPYEQYF; CDR3nt: TGTGCCAGCACCCAACTAGCGGGGGGCCCCTACGAGCAGTACTTC
d_gene: .; v_gene: TRBV5-6; abundance: .; j_gene: TRBJ2-7; CDR3aa: CASSLGSGPSYEQYF; CDR3nt: TGTGCCAGCAGCTTGGGTAGCGGACCCTCCTACGAGCAGTACTTC
d_gene: TRBD2; v_gene: TRBV24-1; abundance: .; j_gene: TRBJ2-3; CDR3aa: CATSDPGLAGGADTQYF; CDR3nt: TGTGCCACCAGTGACCCCGGACTAGCGGGGGGGGCAGATACGCAGTATTTT
d_gene: .; v_gene: TRBV19; abundance: .; j_gene: TRBJ1-1; CDR3aa: CASSPRDKNTEAFF; CDR3nt: TGTGCCAGTAGTCCCCGGGACAAGAACACTGAAGCTTTCTTT
d_gene: TRBD1; v_gene: TRBV15; abundance: .; j_gene: TRBJ1-1; CDR3aa: CATSRGQGDTEAFF; CDR3nt: TGTGCCACCAGCAGAGGTCAGGGGGACACTGAAGCTTTCTTT
d_gene: .; v_gene: TRBV6-5; abundance: .; j_gene: TRBJ2-2; CDR3aa: CASSSGGRTGELFF; CDR3nt: TGTGCCAGCAGTTCAGGGGGGCGGACCGGGGAGCTGTTTTTT
d_gene: TRBD1; v_gene: TRBV19; abundance: .; j_gene: TRBJ1-5; CDR3aa: CASSFGTGTNQPQHF; CDR3nt: TGTGCCAGTAGTTTTGGGACAGGGACCAATCAGCCCCAGCATTTT
d_gene: .; v_gene: TRBV6-1; abundance: .; j_gene: TRBJ2-5; CDR3aa: CASSEAQGRGETQYF; CDR3nt: TGTGCCAGCAGTGAAGCGCAGGGGAGAGGAGAGACCCAGTACTTC
d_gene: .; v_gene: TRBV15; abundance: .; j_gene: TRBJ2-1; CDR3aa: CATSRESPLDSYNEQFF; CDR3nt: TGTGCCACCAGCAGAGAGAGCCCCCTCGACTCTTACAATGAGCAGTTCTTC
d_gene: .; v_gene: TRBV7-2; abundance: .; j_gene: TRBJ1-2; CDR3aa: CASSLWGANYGYTF; CDR3nt: TGTGCCAGCAGCTTGTGGGGGGCTAACTATGGCTACACCTTC
d_gene: TRBD2; v_gene: TRBV28; abundance: .; j_gene: TRBJ2-5; CDR3aa: CASSPTSGGGETQYF; CDR3nt: TGTGCCAGCAGCCCCACTAGCGGGGGAGGAGAGACCCAGTACTTC
d_gene: .; v_gene: TRBV2; abundance: .; j_gene: TRBJ1-3; CDR3aa: CASSELGSTIYF; CDR3nt: TGTGCCAGCAGTGAACTGGGGAGCACCATATATTTT
d_gene: .; v_gene: TRBV11-3; abundance: .; j_gene: TRBJ2-3; CDR3aa: CASSSGQSTDTQYF; CDR3nt: TGTGCCAGCAGCTCCGGACAGAGCACAGATACGCAGTATTTT
d_gene: TRBD1; v_gene: TRBV10-3; abundance: .; j_gene: TRBJ1-2; CDR3aa: CAITVDRGYGYTF; CDR3nt: TGTGCCATTACCGTGGACAGGGGCTATGGCTACACCTTC